This T cell receptor beta chain originates from a study of cytomegalovirus exposure and HLA in healthy donors. Study outcomes and limitations: Cytomegalovirus status was reportedly diagnosed by the classifier with high specificity and sensitivity. Some TCR beta chains (over 150 of them) were listed as cytomegalovirus-associated.

The donors were members of the validation cohort comprising 100 to 150 subjects, separate from the roughly 700-subject first cohort. V trimming: 4 bases; J trimming: 4 bases; junction bases outside the gene matches: 4. The CDR3 is 16 residues long. CDR1 is KGHSH and CDR2 is LQKENI in the germline V gene. Libraries were prepared by immunoSEQ multiplex PCR; TCRdb keeps only in-frame clonotypes and omits some of them. This table holds 100,000 to 150,000 clones, approximately 95% found once. This clone showed up just once. The antigen is unknown. The sample comprised PBMCs. This TCR was recovered from a man between 18 and 29 years old in good health and CMV-seronegative. This chain connects TRBV18 to TRBJ2-3; 14 bases map to TRBD2. CDR3 amino acids: CASSLLTSGRADTQYF. CDR3 nucleotide sequence: TGTGCCAGCTCACTTTTGACTAGCGGGAGGGCAGATACGCAGTATTTT. The whole variable domain, filled in from reference TRBV18 and TRBJ2-3, reads NAGVMQNPRHLVRRRGQEARLRCSPMKGHSHVYWYRQLPEEGLKFMVYLQKENIIDESGMPKERFSAEFPKEGPSILRIQQVVRGDSAAYFCASSLLTSGRADTQYFGPGTRLTVL.